A single sample is the source of the 13 T cell receptor beta chains below, sequenced in a study of blood T cell repertoires in COVID-19. Produced via immunoSEQ multiplex PCR; TCRdb's table is partial and in-frame only. The repertoire holds about 55,000 clones, with roughly 86% as singletons. Sample: peripheral blood. The receptors shown here come from a man aged 60-69 years with active COVID-19.

The rearrangement joins TRBV5-1 to TRBJ2-3, with 9 bases aligning to TRBD2. The CDR3 runs to 21 residues. J gave up 3 bases and V 4 bases, and 24 bases lay outside the gene matches. Germline V CDR1 and CDR2: SGHRS, YFSETQ. Here the CDR3 reads CASSGNIQGRGRAVGTDTQYF. DNA of the CDR3: TGCGCCAGCAGCGGAAACATCCAGGGGCGCGGGAGGGCCGTAGGTACAGATACGCAGTATTTT.

The chain employs TRBV3-1 (or the pseudogene TRBV3-2) and TRBJ1-1, with 12 bases aligning to TRBD1. With 2 bases clipped from V and 6 bases from J, the junction kept 4 bases outside the gene matches. The CDR3 is 15 amino acids. Germline V CDR1 and CDR2: LGHDT, YNNKEL (reference sequence). Here the CDR3 reads CASSQRDRGLAEAFF. As DNA, the CDR3 is TGTGCCAGCAGCCAAAGGGACAGGGGGCTAGCTGAAGCTTTCTTT.

The V call is TRBV4-1, the J call TRBJ2-7; D is perhaps TRBD2 (6 bases). The CDR3 covers 17 residues. Trimming shortened V by 1 base and J by 4 bases, and 20 bases separated the two germline ends. Germline V gives CDR1 MGHRA, CDR2 YSYEKL. The CDR3 region is CASSQGIEGTGLYEQYF. CDR3 nucleotide sequence: TGCGCCAGCAGCCAAGGGATTGAGGGGACTGGCTTGTACGAGCAGTACTTC.

The rearrangement joins TRBV19 to TRBJ1-1; D is unresolved. V dropped 2 bases and J dropped 3 bases, with 10 bases sitting between them. CDR1 is LNHDA and CDR2 is SQIVND in the germline V gene (reference sequence). The CDR3 is 14 amino acids. CDR3: CASSIIPGDTEAFF. CDR3 nucleotides: TGTGCCAGTAGTATAATCCCGGGAGACACTGAAGCTTTCTTT.

The chain has TRBV24-1 and TRBJ2-1; 12 positions agree with TRBD2. V trimming: 4 bases; J trimming: 4 bases; junction bases outside the gene matches: 4. Looked up from germline, CDR1 is KGHDR and CDR2 is SFDVKD. The CDR3 has 16 residues. CDR3 region: CATSDRGTSGYNEQFF. The CDR3 DNA is TGTGCCACCAGTGACCGCGGGACTAGCGGGTACAATGAGCAGTTCTTC.

J is TRBJ2-5 and V is TRBV2; 7 bases map to TRBD2. The CDR3 contains 15 residues. V shed 4 bases, J shed 5 bases, and the junction held 10 bases outside the gene matches. Germline CDR1 SNHLY, CDR2 FYNNEI. CDR3 coding DNA: TGTGCCAGCAGTGTTTCCTGGGAGGGGTCGGAGACCCAGTACTTC. Protein product: CASSVSWEGSETQYF. Full variable domain (remainder filled in from reference TRBV2 and TRBJ2-5): EPEVTQTPSHQVTQMGQEVILRCVPISNHLYFYWYRQILGQKVEFLVSFYNNEISEKSEIFDDQFSVERPDGSNFTLKIRSTKLEDSAMYFCASSVSWEGSETQYFGPGTRLLVL.

The chain uses TRBV6-5 and TRBJ1-5, with unresolved D. V gave up 8 bases and J gave up 6 bases, with 14 bases separating them. CDR1 and CDR2 (germline): MNHEY, SVGAGI. There are 13 residues in the CDR3. Written as DNA, the CDR3 is TGTGCCAGCGGTTCGGGGTCTCGTCAGCCCCAGCATTTT. This codes for CASGSGSRQPQHF.

This sequence joins TRBV4-1 and TRBJ1-2, with TRBD1 identical over 9 bases. Germline V CDR1 and CDR2: MGHRA, YSYEKL. J lost 3 bases, V lost 4 bases, and 3 bases had no gene match. The CDR3 extends over 14 amino acids. The CDR3 loop is CASSLRDRDYGYTF. CDR3 DNA sequence: TGCGCCAGCAGCCTCCGGGACAGGGACTATGGCTACACCTTC.

The rearrangement joins TRBV25-1 to TRBJ2-7; possibly TRBD1 for D (6 bases). Trimming stripped 3 bases from V and 3 bases from J, with 12 bases between. The CDR3 totals 14 residues. Germline V gives CDR1 MGHDK, CDR2 SYGVNS. CDR3 sequence (DNA): TGTGCCAGCAGTGACCTCGTACAGGGCTACGAGCAGTACTTC. This translates into CASSDLVQGYEQYF.

The chain links TRBV5-1 to TRBJ2-7; 10 positions match TRBD2. Trimming cost V 1 base and J 0 bases; bases outside gene matches: 7. The CDR3 sequence is 17 residues long. The germline CDR1 and CDR2 sequences are SGHRS and YFSETQ. CDR3 protein: CASSLPSGRPNSYEQYF. CDR3 coding DNA: TGCGCCAGCAGCTTGCCTAGCGGGAGACCGAACTCCTACGAGCAGTACTTC.

The CDR3 sequence: CASSLGPREEQYF. CDR3 DNA sequence: TGCGCCAGCAGCTTAGGGCCTCGGGAAGAGCAGTACTTC. The chain couples TRBV5-1 to TRBJ2-7; D might be TRBD2 (5 bases). Germline CDR1 and CDR2: SGHRS and YFSETQ. The CDR3 length is 13 residues. The ends were cut back, 2 bases at V and 7 bases at J, with 13 bases in the middle.

This clone was detected once. CDR3 protein: CASSLLAGGFDEQFF. In DNA form, the CDR3 reads TGTGCCAGCAGCCTCTTAGCGGGAGGGTTCGATGAGCAGTTCTTC. The rearrangement uses TRBV5-8 and TRBJ2-1; 11 nucleotides agree with TRBD2. The J segment lost 8 bases and the V segment lost 4 bases, leaving 8 bases of the junction unmatched. Germline assignment: CDR1 SGHTS and CDR2 YDEGEE. This CDR3 contains 15 residues. Full variable domain (rest looked up from reference TRBV5-8 and TRBJ2-1): EAGVTQSPTHLIKTRGQQATLRCSPISGHTSVYWYQQALGLGLQFLLWYDEGEERNRGNFPPRFSGRQFPNYSSELNVNALELEDSALYLCASSLLAGGFDEQFFGPGTRLTVL.

This rearrangement joins TRBV6-5 to TRBJ2-7; 7 nucleotides line up with TRBD1. The CDR3 is made up of 14 amino acids. Germline CDR1 is MNHEY and CDR2 is SVGAGI. Trimming cost V 6 bases and J 7 bases; bases outside gene matches: 12. The CDR3: CASRRDSRVGEQYF. In DNA, the CDR3 is TGTGCCAGCAGAAGGGACAGCCGAGTGGGGGAGCAGTACTTC.